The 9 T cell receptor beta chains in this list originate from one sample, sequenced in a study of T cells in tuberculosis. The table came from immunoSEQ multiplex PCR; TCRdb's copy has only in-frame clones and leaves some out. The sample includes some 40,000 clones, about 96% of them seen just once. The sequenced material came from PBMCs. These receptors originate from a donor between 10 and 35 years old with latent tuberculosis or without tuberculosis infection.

In DNA form, the CDR3 reads TGTGCCAGCAGCCGCATCGACAGGGGACGCGAGCAGTACTTC. Protein: CASSRIDRGREQYF. This sequence joins TRBV7-2 and TRBJ2-7, with 8 nucleotides matching TRBD1. The CDR3 is 14 residues long. V lost 5 bases to trimming and J lost 6 bases; unmatched junction nucleotides: 9. Germline loops: CDR1 SGHTA, CDR2 FQGNSA. Filled out from reference TRBV7-2 and TRBJ2-7, the complete variable domain reads GAGVSQSPSNKVTEKGKDVELRCDPISGHTALYWYRQSLGQGLEFLIYFQGNSAPDKSGLPSDRFSAERTGGSVSTLTIQRTQQEDSAVYLCASSRIDRGREQYFGPGTRLTVT.

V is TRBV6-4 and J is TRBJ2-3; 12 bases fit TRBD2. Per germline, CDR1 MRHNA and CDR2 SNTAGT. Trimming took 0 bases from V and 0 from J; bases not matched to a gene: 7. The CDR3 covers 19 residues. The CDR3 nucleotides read TGTGCCAGCAGTGACTCGCCGGTGACTAGCGGGGGAAGCACAGATACGCAGTATTTT. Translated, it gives CASSDSPVTSGGSTDTQYF.

This CDR3 is CASSESWDREGFGTNTEAFF. CDR3 DNA: TGTGCCAGCAGTGAAAGTTGGGACAGGGAGGGGTTCGGCACGAACACTGAAGCTTTCTTT. The rearrangement uses TRBV6-1 and TRBJ1-1; 9 nucleotides agree with TRBD1. The germline gives CDR1 MNHNS, CDR2 SASEGT. The CDR3 length is 20 residues. Unmatched junction bases numbered 17, after V lost 2 bases and J lost 1 base.

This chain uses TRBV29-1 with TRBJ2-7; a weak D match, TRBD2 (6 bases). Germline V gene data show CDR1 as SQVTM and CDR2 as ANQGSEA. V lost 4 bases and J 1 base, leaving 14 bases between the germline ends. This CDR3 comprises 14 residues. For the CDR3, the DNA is TGCAGCGTTGGGGTTGGAGGGTCATCCTACGAGCAGTACTTC. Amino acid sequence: CSVGVGGSSYEQYF.

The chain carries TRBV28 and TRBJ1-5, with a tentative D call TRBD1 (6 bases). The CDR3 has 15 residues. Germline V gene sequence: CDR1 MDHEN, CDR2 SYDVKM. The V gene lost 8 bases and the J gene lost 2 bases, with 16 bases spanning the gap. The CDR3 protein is CASWLRGLGNQPQHF. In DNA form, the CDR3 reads TGTGCCAGCTGGCTCAGGGGTCTCGGCAATCAGCCCCAGCATTTT.

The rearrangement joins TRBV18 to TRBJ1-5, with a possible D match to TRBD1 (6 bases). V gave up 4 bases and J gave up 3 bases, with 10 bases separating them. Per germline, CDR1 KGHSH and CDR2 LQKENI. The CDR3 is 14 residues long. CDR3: CASSRTEFNQPQHF. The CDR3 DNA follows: TGTGCCAGCTCACGGACAGAATTCAATCAGCCCCAGCATTTT.

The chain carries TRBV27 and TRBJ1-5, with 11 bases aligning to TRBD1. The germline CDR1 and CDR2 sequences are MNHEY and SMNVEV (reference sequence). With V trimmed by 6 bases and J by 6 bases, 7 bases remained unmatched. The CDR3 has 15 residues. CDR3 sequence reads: CASSPGQGARQPQHF. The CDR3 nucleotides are TGTGCCAGCAGCCCCGGACAGGGGGCTCGTCAGCCCCAGCATTTT.

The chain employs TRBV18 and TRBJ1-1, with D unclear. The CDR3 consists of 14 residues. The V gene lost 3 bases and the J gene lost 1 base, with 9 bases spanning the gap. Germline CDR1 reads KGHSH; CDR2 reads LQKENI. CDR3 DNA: TGTGCCAGCTCACCGGGCCGGGAGAACACTGAAGCTTTCTTT. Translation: CASSPGRENTEAFF.

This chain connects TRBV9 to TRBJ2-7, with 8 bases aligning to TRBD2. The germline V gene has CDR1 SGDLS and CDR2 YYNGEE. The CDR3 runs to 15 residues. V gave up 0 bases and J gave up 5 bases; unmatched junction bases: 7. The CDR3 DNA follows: TGTGCCAGCAGCGTAGGCGGACTAGCATCCCACGAGCAGTACTTC. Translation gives CASSVGGLASHEQYF.